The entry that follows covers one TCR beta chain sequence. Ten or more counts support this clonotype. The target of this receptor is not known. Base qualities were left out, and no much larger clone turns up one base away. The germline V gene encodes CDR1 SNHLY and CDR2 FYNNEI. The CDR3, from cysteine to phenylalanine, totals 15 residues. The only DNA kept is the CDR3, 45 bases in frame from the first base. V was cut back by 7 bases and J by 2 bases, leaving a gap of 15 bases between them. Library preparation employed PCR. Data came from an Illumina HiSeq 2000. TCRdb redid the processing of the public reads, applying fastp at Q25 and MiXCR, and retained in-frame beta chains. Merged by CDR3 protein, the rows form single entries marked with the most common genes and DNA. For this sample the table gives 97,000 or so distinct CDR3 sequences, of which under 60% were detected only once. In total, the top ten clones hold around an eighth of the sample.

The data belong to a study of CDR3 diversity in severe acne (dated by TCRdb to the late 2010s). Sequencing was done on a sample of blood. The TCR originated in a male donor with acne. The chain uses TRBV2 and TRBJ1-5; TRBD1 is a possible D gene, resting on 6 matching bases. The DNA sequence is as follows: TGTGCCAGCAACCGAGCGGGGGCAGGCAATCAGCCCCAGCATTTT. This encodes CASNRAGAGNQPQHF.